The 31 T cell receptor beta chains in this list originate from one sample, sequenced in a study of cytomegalovirus exposure and HLA in healthy donors. Vbeta (60) and Jbeta (13) primers were used in the PCR. Data came from immunoSEQ multiplex PCR; TCRdb stores just in-frame clones and leaves some out. The data contain some 130,000 clones, roughly two thirds of them seen just once; the ten biggest clones take up 1.5% to 2%. Sample: PBMCs. Every receptor here comes from a man aged 25 to 45 in good health and CMV-seropositive.

The rearrangement joins TRBV7-2 to TRBJ1-2; no clear D. CDR1 SGHTA and CDR2 FQGNSA come from the germline V gene. The V end was cut by 5 bases, the J end by 2 bases, with 12 bases between. This CDR3 has 14 amino acids. CDR3 protein: CASSVGPGNYGYTF. CDR3 in DNA: TGTGCCAGCAGCGTTGGGCCGGGGAACTATGGCTACACCTTC.

The CDR3 DNA sequence: TGCAGCGCTAACACAGGGCAGGTTACGGGAGATACGCAGTATTTT. Translating gives CSANTGQVTGDTQYF. The chain is built from TRBV29-1 and TRBJ2-3; possible D gene TRBD1, 6 bases. V lost 7 bases and J lost 5, with 22 bases in between. Germline values: CDR1 SQVTM, CDR2 ANQGSEA. The CDR3 covers 15 residues.

This clone has a handful of counts. This chain joins TRBV27 and TRBJ2-1; 8 bases fit TRBD2. Unmatched junction bases numbered 7, after V lost 3 bases and J lost 9 bases. This CDR3 comprises 14 residues. Germline V gives CDR1 MNHEY, CDR2 SMNVEV (reference sequence). This CDR3 is CASSFGGGRGEQFF. The CDR3 region has the DNA TGTGCCAGCAGTTTCGGCGGGGGGAGAGGTGAGCAGTTCTTC.

V gene TRBV2 combines with J gene TRBJ2-1, with TRBD2 matching 8 bases. Germline CDR1 and CDR2: SNHLY and FYNNEI. J gave up 5 bases and V 5 bases, and 11 bases lay outside the gene matches. The CDR3 consists of 16 residues. Here the CDR3 reads CASSKTMGLGDNEQFF. As DNA, the CDR3 is TGTGCCAGCAGTAAGACCATGGGACTAGGGGACAATGAGCAGTTCTTC.

This sequence joins TRBV27 and TRBJ2-3, with 9 nucleotides matching TRBD2. Unmatched junction bases numbered 8, after V lost 4 bases and J lost 6 bases. The CDR3 sequence is 15 residues long. From germline, CDR1 is MNHEY and CDR2 SMNVEV (reference sequence). CDR3 amino acids: CASSSSGIVEDTQYF. The CDR3 nucleotides read TGTGCCAGCAGTTCTAGCGGGATAGTGGAGGATACGCAGTATTTT.

This clone occurred a few times. The chain couples TRBV7-9 to TRBJ1-4; D gene unclear. The germline CDR1 and CDR2 sequences are SEHNR and FQNEAQ (reference sequence). The CDR3 totals 12 residues. CDR3 sequence: CVGSPPNEKLFF. The DNA for the CDR3 is TGTGTCGGGTCCCCGCCGAATGAAAAACTGTTTTTT.

The sample holds one count of this clone. The chain uses TRBV4-2 and TRBJ1-3; unclear D gene. The CDR3 contains 16 residues. Looked up from germline, CDR1 is LGHNA and CDR2 is YNFKEQ. V lost 4 bases and J lost 4, with 17 bases in between. This chain's CDR3 is CASSRLTSGRGNTIYF. In nucleotides, the CDR3 is TGTGCCAGCAGCCGCCTGACAAGCGGGCGAGGAAACACCATATATTTT.

The chain is built from TRBV4-2 and TRBJ2-1, with a possible D match to TRBD2 (6 bases). Looked up from germline, CDR1 is LGHNA and CDR2 is YNFKEQ. There are 16 residues in the CDR3. The V end was cut by 5 bases, the J end by 0 bases, with 14 bases between. CDR3 region: CASSSSGRSSYNEQFF. CDR3 nucleotides: TGTGCCAGCAGCTCATCGGGGAGGAGCTCCTACAATGAGCAGTTCTTC.

The rearrangement uses TRBV2 and TRBJ2-1; 16 nucleotides align to TRBD2. CDR1 is SNHLY, CDR2 FYNNEI, per germline. After removal of 6 bases from V and 6 bases from J, the junction contained 11 bases not matched to a gene. The length of the CDR3 is 18 residues. The CDR3 nucleotides read TGTGCCAGCAGACACTCCGGGACTAGCGGGAGGGAGGGCAATGAGCAGTTCTTC. Its protein is CASRHSGTSGREGNEQFF.

The chain carries TRBV5-1 and TRBJ2-1; D unclear. The germline CDR1 and CDR2 sequences are SGHRS and YFSETQ. CDR3 size: 12 residues. V lost 4 bases, J lost 3 bases, and 5 bases lay in between. The CDR3 sequence is CASSPIYNEQFF. For the CDR3, the DNA is TGCGCCAGCAGCCCCATCTACAATGAGCAGTTCTTC.

The CDR3 spells CASSYPGGGQGKTQYF. CDR3 nucleotide sequence: TGTGCCAGCAGTTACCCAGGGGGGGGACAGGGGAAGACCCAGTACTTC. The gene calls are TRBV6-6 and TRBJ2-5; TRBD1 aligns across 10 bases. Trimming cost V 2 bases and J 6 bases; bases outside gene matches: 9. This CDR3 contains 16 residues. From germline, CDR1 is MNHNY and CDR2 SVGAGI (reference sequence).

The chain employs TRBV6-5 and TRBJ1-2; 9 bases map to TRBD1. Germline CDR1 is MNHEY and CDR2 is SVGAGI. This CDR3 comprises 13 residues. Trimming removed 5 bases from V and 7 bases from J; junction bases left unmatched: 5. This CDR3 reads CASSNRGHFGYTF. CDR3 DNA sequence: TGTGCCAGCAGTAACAGGGGGCATTTTGGCTACACCTTC.

The CDR3 sequence is CAISSFDRGSNEQFF. CDR3 coding DNA: TGTGCCATCTCTTCGTTCGACAGGGGGTCCAATGAGCAGTTCTTC. This sequence joins TRBV10-3 and TRBJ2-1, with 9 positions matching TRBD1. This CDR3 has 15 residues. From germline, CDR1 is ENHRY and CDR2 SYGVKD. V shed 8 bases, J shed 6 bases, and the junction held 11 bases outside the gene matches.

The chain links TRBV11-1 to TRBJ1-2; TRBD1 agrees at 8 bases. Germline loops: CDR1 SGHAT, CDR2 FQDESV (reference sequence). This CDR3 contains 14 residues. The V gene end was trimmed by 3 bases and the J gene end by 8 bases; junction bases not matched to a gene: 8. The CDR3 spells CASSFDRGGEGYTF. The CDR3, as DNA: TGTGCCAGCAGCTTTGACAGGGGCGGAGAGGGCTACACCTTC.

This clone has more than one count but fewer than ten. This chain joins TRBV10-3 and TRBJ2-2; 7 nucleotides match TRBD1. Germline V gene data show CDR1 as ENHRY and CDR2 as SYGVKD. This CDR3 has 15 amino acids. The junction had 8 bases not matched to a gene; V was cut back by 6 bases and J by 4 bases. CDR3 DNA sequence: TGTGCCATCAGGACCGACAGGGTCGGCACCGGGGAGCTGTTTTTT. Its protein product is CAIRTDRVGTGELFF.

This CDR3 reads CASSLGLAGRGETQYF. The DNA for the CDR3 is TGCGCCAGCAGCCTAGGACTAGCGGGAAGGGGCGAGACCCAGTACTTC. The chain combines TRBV5-1 with TRBJ2-5; TRBD2 matches 12 bases. Trimming at V came to 4 bases and at J to 5 bases, leaving 9 bases not matched to a gene. Germline V gene lookup returns CDR1 SGHRS and CDR2 YFSETQ. The CDR3 covers 16 residues.

The gene calls are TRBV7-2 and TRBJ1-2, with TRBD1 as a possible D gene (6 bases). The CDR3 is 14 amino acids. V dropped 5 bases and J dropped 5 bases, with 15 bases sitting between them. Germline V gene lookup returns CDR1 SGHTA and CDR2 FQGNSA. In nucleotides, the CDR3 is TGTGCCAGCAGCGCACTGACAGGCGCATATGGCTACACCTTC. Its translation: CASSALTGAYGYTF.

This clone was observed a few times. The CDR3: CAISANPGTKYGYTF. The CDR3 DNA follows: TGTGCCATCAGTGCGAACCCCGGGACAAAATATGGCTACACCTTC. This chain uses TRBV10-3 with TRBJ1-2; tentative D call: TRBD1 (6 bases). Germline-derived CDR1 and CDR2 are ENHRY and SYGVKD. This CDR3 is built from 15 residues. Trimming removed 4 bases at V and 5 bases at J, with 17 bases between.

In the case of this clone: One end of the junction fails to match germline, which may point to a read error. The rearrangement uses TRBV7-9 and TRBJ2-3; the D gene is possibly TRBD2 (5 bases). CDR1 and CDR2 from the germline V gene are SEHNR and FQNEAQ (reference sequence). The CDR3 runs to 12 residues. CDR3 nucleotides: TGTGCCAGCAGCTTTGTAGGGAGAGGGTGGCGTTTT. It specifies CASSFVGRGWRF.

The rearrangement uses TRBV5-4 and TRBJ2-2; possible D gene TRBD1, 7 bases. V was clipped by 7 bases and J by 3 bases, with 13 bases between them. Germline loops: CDR1 SGHNT, CDR2 YYREEE (reference sequence). The CDR3 is made up of 14 amino acids. CDR3 in amino acids: CASRGTDHTGELFF. The CDR3 DNA reads TGTGCCAGCCGGGGGACAGACCACACCGGGGAGCTGTTTTTT.

The genes are TRBV6-1 and TRBJ1-5; TRBD1 matches 7 bases. This CDR3 contains 17 residues. V dropped 3 bases and J dropped 1; count of bases not matched to a gene: 9. Germline CDR1 and CDR2: MNHNS and SASEGT. The CDR3 region has the DNA TGTGCCAGCAGTGACCACAGGGGTTTCGGGAGCAATCAGCCCCAGCATTTT. It codes for CASSDHRGFGSNQPQHF.

The CDR3 DNA follows: TGTGCCAGCAGCACCGGGGCGGGGAACTATGGCTACACCTTC. Its translation is CASSTGAGNYGYTF. The rearrangement uses TRBV5-6 and TRBJ1-2, with D perhaps matching TRBD1 (5 bases). V was pared by 4 bases and J by 2 bases, with 12 bases between. CDR1 SGHDT and CDR2 YYEEEE come from the germline V gene. This CDR3 has 14 residues.

V and J are TRBV5-1 and TRBJ2-7, with a weak D call TRBD2 (5 bases). The germline V gene encodes CDR1 SGHRS and CDR2 YFSETQ. V was trimmed by 1 base and J by 6 bases, leaving 17 bases between them. The CDR3 extends over 15 amino acids. CDR3 DNA sequence: TGCGCCAGCAGCTTGCTAGCAGGAGCCAAAGGCGAGCAGTACTTC. Residues: CASSLLAGAKGEQYF.

V is TRBV15 and J is TRBJ2-1, with D maybe TRBD2 (6 bases). Trimming removed 3 bases at V and 6 bases at J, with 12 bases between. The CDR3 sequence is 14 residues long. Germline CDR1 reads LNHNV; CDR2 reads YYDKDF (reference sequence). This CDR3 is CATSRGDGGNEQFF. The CDR3 DNA is TGTGCCACCAGCAGGGGGGACGGGGGCAATGAGCAGTTCTTC.

The chain carries TRBV2 and TRBJ1-4; D is unresolved. Germline CDR1 and CDR2: SNHLY and FYNNEI. The V gene lost 6 bases and the J gene lost 7 bases, with 15 bases spanning the gap. This CDR3 is 14 amino acids long. For the CDR3, the DNA is TGTGCCAGCAGACTTGGTGCGGGGATTGAAAAACTGTTTTTT. The encoded protein is CASRLGAGIEKLFF.

Only one count was recorded for this clone. CDR3 sequence (DNA): TGTGCCAGCAGTGAATCGGGGGGCAATGAGCAGTTCTTC. Protein sequence: CASSESGGNEQFF. The rearrangement uses TRBV6-4 and TRBJ2-1; TRBD2 matches 7 bases. V was clipped by 3 bases and J by 6 bases; unmatched bases: 2. Germline CDR1 is MRHNA and CDR2 is SNTAGT. The CDR3 has 13 amino acids.

V and J are TRBV2 and TRBJ1-5; D unresolved. Trimming took off 2 bases at V and 4 bases at J, with 15 bases between the two ends. This CDR3 comprises 16 residues. Germline CDR1 SNHLY, CDR2 FYNNEI. The CDR3 DNA sequence: TGTGCCAGCAGTGAACTAAGTAATATAGCAAATCAGCCCCAGCATTTT. Translation gives CASSELSNIANQPQHF.

In DNA, the CDR3 is TGTGCCAGCAGCCAAGTGGCTAGTATTTTAAGCGGTGGCACAGATACGCAGTATTTT. This encodes CASSQVASILSGGTDTQYF. The genes are TRBV4-2 and TRBJ2-3; TRBD2 is a possible D gene (5 bases). Germline V CDR1 and CDR2: LGHNA, YNFKEQ. V gave up 1 base and J gave up 1 base, with 21 bases separating them. CDR3 size: 19 residues.

The V gene is TRBV5-1, the J gene TRBJ2-5, with D possibly TRBD2 on 5 matching bases. V lost 0 bases and J lost 3, with 15 bases in between. This CDR3 region has 16 residues. CDR1 is SGHRS, CDR2 YFSETQ, per germline. The CDR3 reads CASSLAGIGGEETQYF. The CDR3 DNA sequence: TGCGCCAGCAGCTTGGCCGGGATCGGAGGAGAAGAGACCCAGTACTTC. Filled out from reference TRBV5-1 and TRBJ2-5, the complete variable domain reads KAGVTQTPRYLIKTRGQQVTLSCSPISGHRSVSWYQQTPGQGLQFLFEYFSETQRNKGNFPGRFSGRQFSNSRSEMNVSTLELGDSALYLCASSLAGIGGEETQYFGPGTRLLVL.

The rearrangement joins TRBV30 to TRBJ2-1; 9 bases agree with TRBD2. The germline V gene has CDR1 GTSNPN and CDR2 SVGIG (reference sequence). V lost 6 bases and J lost 10; bases outside the gene matches: 25. The CDR3 length is 18 residues. CDR3 region: CACKNPVETSGICCEQFF. In DNA, the CDR3 is TGTGCCTGCAAGAACCCCGTTGAGACTAGCGGCATTTGCTGCGAGCAGTTCTTC.

With regard to this clone: Germline and junction disagree at one end, which may indicate a read error. J is TRBJ1-4 and V is TRBV7-9; 8 nucleotides align to TRBD1. Germline V gene data show CDR1 as SEHNR and CDR2 as FQNEAQ (reference sequence). There are 14 residues in the CDR3. The CDR3 spells CSSSLTGDNEKLFF. CDR3 bases: TGTTCCAGCAGCTTGACAGGGGATAACGAAAAACTGTTTTTT.